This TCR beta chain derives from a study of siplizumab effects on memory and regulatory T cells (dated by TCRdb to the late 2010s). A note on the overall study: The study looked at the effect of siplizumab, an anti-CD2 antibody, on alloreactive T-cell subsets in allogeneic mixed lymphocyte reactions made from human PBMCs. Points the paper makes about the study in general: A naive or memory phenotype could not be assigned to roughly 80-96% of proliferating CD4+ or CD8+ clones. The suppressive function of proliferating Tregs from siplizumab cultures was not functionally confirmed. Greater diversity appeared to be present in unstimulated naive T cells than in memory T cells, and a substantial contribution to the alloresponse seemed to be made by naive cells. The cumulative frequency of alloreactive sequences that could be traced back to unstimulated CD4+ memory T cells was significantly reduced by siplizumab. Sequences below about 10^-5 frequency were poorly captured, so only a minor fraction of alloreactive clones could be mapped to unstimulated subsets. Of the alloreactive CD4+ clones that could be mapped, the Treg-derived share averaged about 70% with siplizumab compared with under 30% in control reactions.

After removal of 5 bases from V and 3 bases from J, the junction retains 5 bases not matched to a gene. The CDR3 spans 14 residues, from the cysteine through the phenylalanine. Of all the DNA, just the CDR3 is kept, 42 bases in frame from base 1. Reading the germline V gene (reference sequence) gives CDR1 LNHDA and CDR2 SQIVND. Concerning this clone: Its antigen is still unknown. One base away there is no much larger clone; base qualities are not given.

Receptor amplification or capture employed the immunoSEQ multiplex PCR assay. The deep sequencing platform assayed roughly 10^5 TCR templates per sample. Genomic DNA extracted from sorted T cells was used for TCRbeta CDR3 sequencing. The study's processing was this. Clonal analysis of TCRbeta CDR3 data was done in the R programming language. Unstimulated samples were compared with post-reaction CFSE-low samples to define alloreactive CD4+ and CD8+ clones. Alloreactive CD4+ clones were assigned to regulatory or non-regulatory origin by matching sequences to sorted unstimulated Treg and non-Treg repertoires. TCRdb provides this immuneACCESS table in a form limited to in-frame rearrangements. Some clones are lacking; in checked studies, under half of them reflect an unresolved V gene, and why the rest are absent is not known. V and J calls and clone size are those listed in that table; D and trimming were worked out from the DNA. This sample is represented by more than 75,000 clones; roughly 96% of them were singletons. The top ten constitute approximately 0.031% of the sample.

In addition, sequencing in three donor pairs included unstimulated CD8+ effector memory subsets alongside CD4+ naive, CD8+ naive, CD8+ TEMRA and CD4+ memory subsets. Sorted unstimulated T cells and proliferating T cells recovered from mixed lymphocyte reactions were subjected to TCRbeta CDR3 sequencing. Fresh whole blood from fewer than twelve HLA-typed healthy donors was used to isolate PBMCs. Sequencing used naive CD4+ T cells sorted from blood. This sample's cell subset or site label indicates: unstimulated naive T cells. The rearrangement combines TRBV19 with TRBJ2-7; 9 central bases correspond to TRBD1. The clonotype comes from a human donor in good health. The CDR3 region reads CASSPDRGGYEQYF. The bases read TGTGCCAGTAGTCCCGACAGGGGGGGCTACGAGCAGTACTTC. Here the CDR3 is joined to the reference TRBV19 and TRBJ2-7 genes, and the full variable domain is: DGGITQSPKYLFRKEGQNVTLSCEQNLNHDAMYWYRQDPGQGLRLIYYSQIVNDFQKGDIAEGYSVSREKKESFPLTVTSAQKNPTAFYLCASSPDRGGYEQYFGPGTRLTVT.